Listed below are T cell receptor beta chains from one sample, sequenced in a study of CD4 T cells in relation to SARS-CoV-2 and coronaviruses. These TCRs are of unknown antigen specificity. Here immunoSEQ multiplex PCR was the method, and the copy in TCRdb shows in-frame clones only, minus some. The sample includes about 20,000 clones, roughly 72% of them seen just once. The sequencing sample was made of CD4+ T cells from PBMCs, cultured in vitro. Receptors originate from a human donor in good health. CDR3s include the opening cysteine and the closing phenylalanine or tryptophan. The D gene is left open where the match is weak. Size tells how often a clone was seen (once, few, many) or the class of an expanded clone, and some rows leave it out.

- | once | TRBJ2-3 | TRBV9 | TGTGCCAGCAGCATTCGGACGGCTAGCACAGATACGCAGTATTTT | CASSIRTASTDTQYF
TRBD1 | - | TRBJ2-1 | TRBV24-1 | TGTGCCACCAGTGATTTTGACAGGGACTCCTACAATGAGCAGTTCTTC | CATSDFDRDSYNEQFF
- | - | TRBJ2-3 | TRBV6-5 | TGTGCCAGCAGCTCCGGGACCACAGATACGCAGTATTTT | CASSSGTTDTQYF
- | - | TRBJ2-7 | TRBV7-8 | TGTGCCAGCAGCTCCTGGTCGAGCTCGAGCTCCTACGAGCAGTACTTC | CASSSWSSSSSYEQYF
- | - | TRBJ2-5 | TRBV7-3 | TGTGCCAGCAGCCAGCTACCTCAAGAGACCCAGTACTTC | CASSQLPQETQYF
TRBD2 | - | TRBJ2-7 | TRBV5-1 | TGCGCCAGCAGCCGGGGGGGCAGGGACTACGAGCAGTACTTC | CASSRGGRDYEQYF
- | few | TRBJ1-2 | TRBV25-1 | TGTGCCAGCAGTGAATATATCCCTACCGGCTACACCTTC | CASSEYIPTGYTF
- | - | TRBJ1-4 | TRBV19 | TGTGCCAGTTCTCAGCAGGGTCAGGGTGGTGAAAAACTGTTTTTT | CASSQQGQGGEKLFF
- | few | TRBJ1-2 | TRBV30 | TGTGCCTGGAGTGCGGGTGGGAGAGGTGGCTACACCTTC | CAWSAGGRGGYTF
- | - | TRBJ2-7 | TRBV3-1/TRBV3-2 | TGTGCCAGCAGCCCAAGTAGGACCGGGACTCAAGCCTACGAGCAGTACTTC | CASSPSRTGTQAYEQYF
TRBD1 | - | TRBJ2-7 | TRBV6-5 | TGTGCCAGCAGACTAGACAGGGACGGTTACGAGCAGTACTTC | CASRLDRDGYEQYF
- | - | TRBJ2-7 | TRBV11-2 | TGTGCCAGCAGCTTAGGTTTGGACCCTCTGGGACTTAGCTCCTACGAGCAGTACTTC | CASSLGLDPLGLSSYEQYF
- | once | TRBJ2-4 | TRBV21-1 | TGTGCCAGCAACACCTTAGGCCGGCAGGGTGTTCAAAACATTCAGTACTTC | CASNTLGRQGVQNIQYF
- | large | TRBJ1-1 | TRBV5-6 | TGTGCCAGCACCAGGCGAGGCGGATACCCTGAAGCTTTCTTT | CASTRRGGYPEAFF
- | - | TRBJ2-7 | TRBV24-1 | TGTGCCACCAGGTGTGCGGGTCCCTTCGACGAGCAGTACTTC | CATRCAGPFDEQYF
- | - | TRBJ1-2 | TRBV7-6 | TGTGCCAGCAGCTTTCTACCAAAAAAGACTATGACACAGAGAAGCTATGGCTACACCTTC | CASSFLPKKTMTQRSYGYTF
- | - | TRBJ1-3 | TRBV7-2 | TGTGCCAGCAGCTTAGTCGCGGTCTCTGGAAACACCATATATTTT | CASSLVAVSGNTIYF
TRBD2 | - | TRBJ2-3 | TRBV11-3 | TGTGCCAGCAGCGTTGGACTAGCGACCAACACAGATACGCAGTATTTT | CASSVGLATNTDTQYF
- | - | TRBJ1-3 | TRBV10-3 | TGTGCCATCAGTGCGGTGACGAGGGGGGGAAACACCATATATTTT | CAISAVTRGGNTIYF
- | - | TRBJ2-7 | TRBV27 | TGTGCCAGCAGTTTTACGAACGAGCAGTACTTC | CASSFTNEQYF
- | - | TRBJ1-6 | TRBV7-8 | TGTGCCAGCAGCTTAGGCCAGTTGGCCCGCTCCTATAATTCACCCCTCCACTTT | CASSLGQLARSYNSPLHF
- | medium-sized | TRBJ1-2 | TRBV5-1 | TGCGCCAGCAGCTTGGCCGGGGGCTTAGGGGATGGCTACACCTTC | CASSLAGGLGDGYTF
- | - | TRBJ2-5 | TRBV18 | TGTGCCAGCTCACCACAGGCCCCCGGGGCGGGAGAGACCCAGTACTTC | CASSPQAPGAGETQYF
- | - | TRBJ2-7 | TRBV6-5 | TGTGCCAGCAGCGTCCTTTACGAGCAGTACTTC | CASSVLYEQYF
TRBD1 | few | TRBJ2-1 | TRBV7-3 | TGTGCCAGCAGCACCAACAGGGGAACTCTTGATGAGCAGTTCTTC | CASSTNRGTLDEQFF
TRBD1 | medium-sized | TRBJ1-1 | TRBV7-8 | TGTGCCAGCAGCACGCGAGAGGGGGCGCGAGCTGAAGCTTTCTTT | CASSTREGARAEAFF
- | - | TRBJ1-5 | TRBV2 | TGTGCCAGCAACGGGCAGGCAAATCAGCCCCAGCATTTT | CASNGQANQPQHF
- | few | TRBJ2-7 | TRBV4-1 | TGCGCCAGCAGCCAAGGTCTAGCTTCCTACGAGCAGTACTTC | CASSQGLASYEQYF
TRBD2 | - | TRBJ2-1 | TRBV5-1 | TGCGCCAGCAGCCTCAGACTAGCGGACTCCTACAATGAGCAGTTCTTC | CASSLRLADSYNEQFF
- | - | TRBJ2-3 | TRBV5-1 | TGCGCCAGCAGCTATGAAGATACGCAGTATTTT | CASSYEDTQYF
TRBD1 | few | TRBJ2-2 | TRBV9 | TGTGCCAGCAGCGTCCCGGGACAGGGGAAGAACACCGGGGAGCTGTTTTTT | CASSVPGQGKNTGELFF
TRBD1 | - | TRBJ2-5 | TRBV5-6 | TGTGCCAGCAGTGGGACAGGGGTCTTCCAAGAGACCCAGTACTTC | CASSGTGVFQETQYF
- | - | TRBJ2-1 | TRBV10-3 | TGTGCCATCAGTGAGTCAGGTGGTAGCGGAGGGAATGAGCAGTTCTTC | CAISESGGSGGNEQFF
- | - | TRBJ1-1 | TRBV3-1/TRBV3-2 | TGTGCCAGCAGCCGCCAAATGAACACTGAAGCTTTCTTT | CASSRQMNTEAFF
- | - | TRBJ1-1 | TRBV3-1/TRBV3-2 | TGTGCCAGCACCTTAGAAGGGGGGCACACTGAAGCTTTCTTT | CASTLEGGHTEAFF
TRBD1 | - | TRBJ2-7 | TRBV11-2 | TGTGCCAGCAGCTTATACCGGGACAGGGTCTACGAGCAGTACTTC | CASSLYRDRVYEQYF
- | - | TRBJ2-4 | TRBV6-1 | TGTGCCAGCAGTGACCGGATGAAAAACATTCAGTACTTC | CASSDRMKNIQYF
TRBD2 | - | TRBJ2-1 | TRBV30 | TGTGCCTGGACTAGCGGGAGAAAGAGGCCCTACAATGAGCAGTTCTTC | CAWTSGRKRPYNEQFF
- | - | TRBJ1-2 | TRBV11-2 | TGTGCCAGCAGCTTAAGGGACGGGTATGGCTACACCTTC | CASSLRDGYGYTF
- | few | TRBJ1-5 | TRBV29-1 | TGCAGCGTTGCAGGTGATTGGAATCAGCCCCAGCATTTT | CSVAGDWNQPQHF
TRBD1 | - | TRBJ1-2 | TRBV5-1 | TGCGCCAGCAGCTCAACACCGGGACAGGGTGTACTCTTCTATGGCTACACCTTC | CASSSTPGQGVLFYGYTF
TRBD2 | - | TRBJ2-5 | TRBV10-3 | TGTGCCATCAGTGGGGGAGAAAGCGGGGACCTCTTTCAAGAGACCCAGTACTTC | CAISGGESGDLFQETQYF
- | - | TRBJ2-7 | TRBV3-1/TRBV3-2 | TGTGCCAGCAGCCAAGTGAACGAGCAGTACTTC | CASSQVNEQYF
- | - | TRBJ1-1 | TRBV7-9 | TGTGCCAGCAGCACCGAACGGGGGGGCGTTAACACTGAAGCTTTCTTT | CASSTERGGVNTEAFF
TRBD1 | - | TRBJ1-1 | TRBV9 | TGTGCCAGCTCTGGGGGGCAGGGGGGGAAAGCTTTCTTT | CASSGGQGGKAFF
TRBD1 | - | TRBJ1-1 | TRBV12-3/TRBV12-4 | TGTGCCAGCAGGATACAGGGGAGCACTGAAGCTTTCTTT | CASRIQGSTEAFF
- | - | TRBJ2-7 | TRBV4-3 | TGCGCCAGCAGCCCCTCCGGGGGCCTGTACGAGCAGTACTTC | CASSPSGGLYEQYF
- | - | TRBJ2-3 | TRBV18 | TGTGCCAGCTCAGCCACAGATACGCAGTATTTT | CASSATDTQYF
TRBD2 | - | TRBJ2-5 | TRBV2 | TGTGCCAGCAGTGAAGCGACCCCGGGACTAGCGGGAGAGACCCAGTACTTC | CASSEATPGLAGETQYF
TRBD2 | - | TRBJ2-1 | TRBV5-1 | TGCGCCAGCAGACTAGCGGGAAGCTCCTACAATGAGCAGTTCTTC | CASRLAGSSYNEQFF
- | large | TRBJ2-2 | TRBV5-8 | TGTGCCAGCAGCATAACACTAGTGACCGGGGAGCTGTTTTTT | CASSITLVTGELFF
TRBD1 | - | TRBJ1-1 | TRBV6-1 | TGTGCCAGCAGTGAAGCGGGGGGACAGGGGGTGAACACTGAAGCTTTCTTT | CASSEAGGQGVNTEAFF
- | - | TRBJ2-7 | TRBV5-4 | TGTGCCAGCACCCGGGGCGGGGGCATTACCTACGAGCAGTACTTC | CASTRGGGITYEQYF
- | few | TRBJ2-7 | TRBV25-1 | TGTGCCAGCACTGCTCCGGGGTACTTC | CASTAPGYF
- | - | TRBJ2-7 | TRBV19 | TGTGCCAGTAGTATATACATAACGGGAGACTCCTACGAGCAGTACTTC | CASSIYITGDSYEQYF
- | - | TRBJ2-1 | TRBV2 | TGTGCCAGCAGTGACGGGGGTAGTTATCTGCAGTTCTTC | CASSDGGSYLQFF
- | - | TRBJ1-1 | TRBV18 | TGTGCCAGCTCACCATCGGTCCGTCTAGGACAGTTGAACACTGAAGCTTTCTTT | CASSPSVRLGQLNTEAFF
- | - | TRBJ1-6 | TRBV4-3 | TGCGCCAGCAGCCAAGAACGCAGTTCTTATACCAATTCACCCCTCCACTTT | CASSQERSSYTNSPLHF
TRBD1 | few | TRBJ1-5 | TRBV10-2 | TGCGCCAGCAGTCGACAGGGACAGGGCTCTAATCAGCCCCAGCATTTT | CASSRQGQGSNQPQHF
- | - | TRBJ1-1 | TRBV2 | TGTGCCAGCAGTGAGGAAGGTGTAGGAGCTTTCTTT | CASSEEGVGAFF